This T cell receptor (beta chain) was retrieved from a study of OX40 agonist ivuxolimab in advanced cancers. Study-wide context: The treatment was a fully human IgG2 OX40 agonist, ivuxolimab. Aged roughly 23 to 79 with a mean of approximately 57 years, they were about 78% male. Under the entry rules, prior anti-PD-1, anti-PD-L1 or anti-CTLA-4 therapy was allowed, and approximately 40% had some.

CDR1 and CDR2 (germline): SGHTA, FQGTGA. Trimming cost V 5 bases and J 0 bases, with 8 bases left between them. The length of the CDR3 is 15 residues. Clones were read by immunoSEQ multiplex PCR, and TCRdb kept only the in-frame ones, dropping some. The table includes tens of thousands of clones, roughly 84% detected once. Patients with autoimmune history or systemic immunosuppression were excluded. The chain combines TRBV7-3 with TRBJ2-6; D remains unclear. This TCR derives from an adult with an advanced solid tumor such as melanoma, head and neck, liver or kidney cancer. Sequences were derived from CD4+ or CD8+ T cells sorted from blood, sampled in a trial of the OX40 agonist ivuxolimab. The CDR3 DNA follows: TGTGCCAGCAGCCTAATTGGCTCTGGGGCCAACGTCCTGACTTTC. Amino acids: CASSLIGSGANVLTF.